This is a list of T cell receptor beta chains from one sample in a study of blood T cells in healthy people across ages. Each CDR3 protein gets one entry after TCRdb re-called the 5' RACE reads with MiXCR. The sample holds about 540,000 distinct CDR3 sequences, around 24% seen once. Separately, the same data were catalogued under a study of T cells of mothers and their children.

Material: blood. The origin of the receptors is a boy aged 10-17 years in good health. Each CDR3 is given with its conserved first and last residue. Fields, in order: J gene, D gene, clone size, V gene, CDR3 DNA, CDR3 protein. A D gene is named only where the DNA matches it firmly. Some rows have no size entry. The others give once, few or many, or a class for an expanded clone.

TRBJ1-6 | TRBD1 | few | TRBV7-2 | TGTGCCAGCAGCTTAATAGGACAGGGGATTCGAGGGGATTCACCCCTCCACTTT | CASSLIGQGIRGDSPLHF
TRBJ2-2 | TRBD2 | NA | TRBV5-1 | TGCGCCAGCAGCTTGGTACTAGCGGCGAACACCGGGGAGCTGTTTTTT | CASSLVLAANTGELFF
TRBJ2-1 | TRBD2 | few | TRBV27 | TGTGCCAGCAGTTCTAGCGGGAGATCTGAGCAGTTCTTC | CASSSSGRSEQFF
TRBJ2-7 | NA | few | TRBV28 | TGTGCCAGCAATGATGGGGGTCGAAACGAGCAGTACTTC | CASNDGGRNEQYF
TRBJ1-4 | NA | few | TRBV4-3 | TGCGCCAGCAGCCAAGATTTGGTGGTTGAAAAACTGTTTTTT | CASSQDLVVEKLFF
TRBJ2-3 | TRBD2 | NA | TRBV7-2 | TGTGCCAGCAGCTTAGATGGAGCGGGGGCCACCCCTAGCACAGATACGCAGTATTTT | CASSLDGAGATPSTDTQYF
TRBJ1-6 | TRBD1 | few | TRBV4-1 | TGCGCCAGCAGCCAACAGGGGGATTCACCCCTCCACTTT | CASSQQGDSPLHF
TRBJ1-4 | NA | few | TRBV28 | TGTGCCAGCAGACGAAGCCGGGGACAAACTAATGAAAAACTGTTTTTT | CASRRSRGQTNEKLFF
TRBJ1-1 | NA | NA | TRBV6-1 | TGTGCCAGCGAACCGAACACTGAAGCTTTCTTT | CASEPNTEAFF
TRBJ1-1 | NA | NA | TRBV6-6 | TGTGCCAGCAGGCCCCTGGGGGCAACTTGGCGAGCTTTCTTT | CASRPLGATWRAFF
TRBJ2-7 | NA | few | TRBV18 | TGTGCCAGCTCACCCAGGGGGGACGAGCAGTACTTC | CASSPRGDEQYF
TRBJ1-5 | NA | few | TRBV10-3 | TGTGCCATCAGTGAGTCAGGACAGTCTCCAAATCAGCCCCAGCATTTT | CAISESGQSPNQPQHF
TRBJ1-1 | TRBD1 | NA | TRBV18 | TGTGCCAGCTCCGATCAGGGGGGGTATTACACTGAAGCTTTCTTT | CASSDQGGYYTEAFF
TRBJ1-3 | NA | few | TRBV29-1 | TGCAGCGTTGCGGAGACGGCTGGAAACACCATATATTTT | CSVAETAGNTIYF
TRBJ2-1 | NA | NA | TRBV9 | TGTGCCAGCAGCCCGTCCCTAGCGAACCTCGGCAATGAGCAGTTCTTC | CASSPSLANLGNEQFF
TRBJ2-6 | NA | many | TRBV14 | TGTGCCACCCGGAGCTCTGGGGCCAACGTCCTGACTTTC | CATRSSGANVLTF
TRBJ1-3 | TRBD1 | NA | TRBV28 | TGTGCCAGCAGTGTCAGGGGGTTAACGGGAAACACCATATATTTT | CASSVRGLTGNTIYF
TRBJ1-2 | TRBD1 | few | TRBV7-2 | TGTGCCAGCAGCTTAGGACAGGGTGCGGGGGGCTACACCTTC | CASSLGQGAGGYTF
TRBJ2-7 | NA | few | TRBV20-1 | TGCAGTGCTAGCCGAAACGGACTGCCCACCTACGAGCAGTACTTC | CSASRNGLPTYEQYF
TRBJ2-7 | NA | few | TRBV6-5 | TGTGCCAGCAGTTACTCGATGCAGGGTACTTACGAGCAGTACTTC | CASSYSMQGTYEQYF
TRBJ1-1 | NA | NA | TRBV18 | TGTGCCAGCTCACCGTCCACGAACACTGAAGCTTTCTTT | CASSPSTNTEAFF
TRBJ2-1 | TRBD2 | NA | TRBV20-1 | TGCAGTGCTATGGGGACTAGCGGGAGTCCCTACAATGAGCAGTTCTTC | CSAMGTSGSPYNEQFF
TRBJ1-2 | NA | few | TRBV7-2 | TGTGCCAGCAGCTTACGCCCTGGGTCGGGGGCGAATGGCTACACCTTC | CASSLRPGSGANGYTF
TRBJ1-4 | NA | NA | TRBV27 | TGTGCCAGCAGTTTAAGGCCGAGTGAAAAACTGTTTTTT | CASSLRPSEKLFF
TRBJ2-1 | TRBD1 | few | TRBV9 | TGTGCCAGCAGCGGTCAGGGACAGGTCCCCTACAATGAGCAGTTCTTC | CASSGQGQVPYNEQFF
TRBJ1-2 | TRBD1 | NA | TRBV29-1 | TGCAGCGTAGAGCTAACAGGGGGTGGCTATGGCTACACCTTC | CSVELTGGGYGYTF
TRBJ1-1 | NA | few | TRBV28 | TGTGCCAGCAGTATGTTACAGGGCCCAGGCACTGAAGCTTTCTTT | CASSMLQGPGTEAFF
TRBJ2-1 | TRBD2 | NA | TRBV7-6 | TGTGCCGGCAGCTTACAACTAGCGGACGTTAATGAGCAGTTCTTC | CAGSLQLADVNEQFF
TRBJ1-6 | NA | NA | TRBV4-2 | TGTGCCAGCAGCCAAGAGGAGAGCTATAATTCACCCCTCCACTTT | CASSQEESYNSPLHF
TRBJ2-7 | NA | NA | TRBV7-2 | TGTGCCAGCAGTTTTAGGGGCACCTTGAACGAGCAGTACTTC | CASSFRGTLNEQYF
TRBJ2-6 | NA | NA | TRBV7-9 | TGTGCCAGCAGCCCCCTGGCCGGGGTTGCTGGAGGGGCCAACGTCCTGACTTTC | CASSPLAGVAGGANVLTF
TRBJ2-3 | NA | NA | TRBV2 | TGTGCCAGCAGTGAAATCTTAGGGGGAGCAGATACGCAGTATTTT | CASSEILGGADTQYF
TRBJ1-6 | NA | few | TRBV7-3 | TGTGCCAGCAGCTTAAATCACGGCTTGGGGCCCCTCCACTTT | CASSLNHGLGPLHF
TRBJ2-6 | NA | NA | TRBV7-9 | TGTGCCAGCAGCTTCAGGTCCGACGGCCCCCTTACGCCCTCTGGGGCCAACGTCCTGACTTTC | CASSFRSDGPLTPSGANVLTF
TRBJ2-5 | NA | NA | TRBV29-1 | TGCAGCGTTGAAGAATGGACGGCCCAAGAGGCCCAGTACTTC | CSVEEWTAQEAQYF
TRBJ1-1 | NA | few | TRBV29-1 | TGCAGCGTCGACCAGAACACTGAAGCTTTCTTT | CSVDQNTEAFF
TRBJ2-3 | TRBD2 | NA | TRBV5-1 | TGCGCCAGCAGCTTGGAATACGGGGGGACAGATACGCAGTATTTT | CASSLEYGGTDTQYF
TRBJ2-5 | NA | few | TRBV29-1 | TGCAGCGTTGTGCCTAGCGGAAGGGGGAGGGAGACCCAGTACTTC | CSVVPSGRGRETQYF
TRBJ1-6 | NA | NA | TRBV7-2 | TGTGCCAGCAGCTCCGTGAGTTCCTATAATTCACCCCTCCACTTT | CASSSVSSYNSPLHF
TRBJ1-5 | NA | NA | TRBV10-3 | TGTGCCATCAGGGGGGAGGTGGGCAATCAGCCCCAGCATTTT | CAIRGEVGNQPQHF
TRBJ2-5 | NA | NA | TRBV4-1 | TGCGCCAGCAGCCAAGATCGCCCCGGGTTGTGGCGGGTTGAGACCCAGTACTTC | CASSQDRPGLWRVETQYF
TRBJ2-1 | NA | few | TRBV24-1 | TGTGCCACCAGTGGTCGTGGCAGGGGACCATACAATGAGCAGTTCTTC | CATSGRGRGPYNEQFF
TRBJ2-5 | TRBD2 | NA | TRBV5-1 | TGCGCCAGCAAACGGCTAGCGGGGGACCAAGAGACCCAGTACTTC | CASKRLAGDQETQYF
TRBJ1-6 | NA | few | TRBV28 | TGTGCCAGCAGGTCCGCCTCACCCCTCCACTTT | CASRSASPLHF
TRBJ2-7 | TRBD1 | few | TRBV27 | TGTGCCACCCAGGACAGGAGAAAAAACGAGCAGTACTTC | CATQDRRKNEQYF
TRBJ1-5 | NA | NA | TRBV28 | TGTGCCAGCAGCGCTCAGGGGCATAGGAATCAGCCCCAGCATTTT | CASSAQGHRNQPQHF
TRBJ2-4 | NA | few | TRBV28 | TGTGCCAGCAGTTCTCCTCAAGAAAACATTCAGTACTTC | CASSSPQENIQYF
TRBJ1-2 | NA | NA | TRBV20-1 | TGCAGTGCACGTAATGGCTACACCTTC | CSARNGYTF
TRBJ1-5 | NA | few | TRBV7-2 | TGTGCCAGCAGCTTGGGGGGGGTCCTTAGCAATCAGCCCCAGCATTTT | CASSLGGVLSNQPQHF
TRBJ2-1 | NA | NA | TRBV20-1 | TGCAGTGCCGGAGACCGTCGGACTGGCTCCTACAATGAGCAGTTCTTC | CSAGDRRTGSYNEQFF